The clone carrying this T cell receptor (beta chain) was counted at least ten times. Its antigen is unidentified. This record comes from a study of Graves' ophthalmopathy and Graves' hyperthyroidism. In the study overall: Upon initial diagnosis and before any treatment, peripheral blood was collected.

Overall study findings and caveats: Ophthalmopathy progression was predicted with 70.59% sensitivity and 72.22% specificity.

TCR beta CDR3 regions were amplified from RNA transcripts. First-round RT-PCR employed HTBI primers, with a second-round multiplex PCR after it. A single record per CDR3 protein comes from TCRdb applying MiXCR to the multiplex PCR reads. The sample lists around 400,000 distinct CDR3 sequences; around 20% were seen once. The CDR3 covers 18 residues. V was clipped by 5 bases and J by 2 bases, with 19 bases between them. Germline values: CDR1 SGHAT, CDR2 FQNNGV. CAS ≥3, NOSPECS ≥4, moderate-to-severe activity and duration under 3 months marked donors with ophthalmopathy. The sequence was obtained from a young woman with Graves' ophthalmopathy. The V gene is TRBV11-2, the J gene TRBJ1-6; D is uncertain. Material: peripheral blood. The CDR3 reads CASSPRTGGEAYNSPLHF. The CDR3 DNA reads as TGTGCCAGCAGCCCTCGGACGGGCGGAGAGGCCTATAATTCACCCCTCCACTTT.